These T cell receptor beta chains were read from a single sample in a study of T cell changes during pregnancy in multiple sclerosis. TCRdb's table, derived via immunoSEQ multiplex PCR, lists solely in-frame clones and lacks some. This sample has under 55,000 clones, with around 93% found just once. The sequences come from CD8+ T cells from peripheral blood mononuclear cells, collected after pregnancy. These receptors came from a female donor with multiple sclerosis, enrolled in a pregnancy study. CDR3s include the opening cysteine and the closing phenylalanine or tryptophan. D genes are given only for firm matches. Part of the rows lack a size; the others show once, few, many or a class for expanded clones.

J gene | clone size | D gene | V gene | CDR3 protein | CDR3 DNA
TRBJ1-5 | . | . | TRBV15 | CATSTVINQPQHF | TGTGCCACCAGCACAGTAATTAATCAGCCCCAGCATTTT
TRBJ2-7 | . | TRBD1 | TRBV7-9 | CASSSDTDRATPYEQYF | TGTGCCAGCAGCTCCGACACAGACAGGGCAACTCCCTACGAGCAGTACTTC
TRBJ2-3 | . | . | TRBV7-9 | CASSLPGLSLGTDTQYF | TGTGCCAGCAGCTTACCCGGACTGTCTTTGGGCACAGATACGCAGTATTTT
TRBJ1-5 | . | . | TRBV6-1 | CASLLLPEGNQPQHF | TGTGCCAGCCTCCTATTACCCGAGGGCAATCAGCCCCAGCATTTT
TRBJ1-2 | . | . | TRBV27 | CASSLSWAGGYTF | TGTGCCAGCAGTTTATCGTGGGCAGGTGGCTACACCTTC
TRBJ2-3 | once | TRBD2 | TRBV2 | CASSPEGLAVLRDTQYF | TGTGCCAGCAGTCCCGAGGGGCTAGCGGTTTTGAGGGATACGCAGTATTTT
TRBJ1-6 | . | TRBD1 | TRBV7-6 | CASSLRTGGDYNSPLHF | TGTGCCAGCAGCCTAAGGACAGGGGGAGACTATAATTCACCCCTCCACTTT
TRBJ1-5 | . | . | TRBV19 | CASSIRGKGNQPQHF | TGTGCCAGTAGTATTAGGGGTAAGGGCAATCAGCCCCAGCATTTT
TRBJ1-2 | . | . | TRBV2 | CASSEYGGYGYTF | TGTGCCAGCAGTGAGTATGGCGGCTATGGCTACACCTTC
TRBJ2-4 | . | . | TRBV6-1 | CASLWGDIQYF | TGTGCCAGCCTTTGGGGCGACATTCAGTACTTC
TRBJ1-1 | . | TRBD1 | TRBV6-5 | CASIDRGPRPEAFF | TGTGCCAGCATTGACAGGGGGCCACGTCCTGAAGCTTTCTTT
TRBJ1-5 | . | . | TRBV6-1 | CASSEATIDRPIRGNQPQHF | TGTGCCAGCAGTGAAGCCACCATCGACAGGCCGATAAGGGGCAATCAGCCCCAGCATTTT
TRBJ2-7 | . | TRBD2 | TRBV6-4 | CASSAGGAGTSYEQYF | TGTGCCAGCAGTGCCGGTGGAGCGGGAACCTCCTACGAGCAGTACTTC